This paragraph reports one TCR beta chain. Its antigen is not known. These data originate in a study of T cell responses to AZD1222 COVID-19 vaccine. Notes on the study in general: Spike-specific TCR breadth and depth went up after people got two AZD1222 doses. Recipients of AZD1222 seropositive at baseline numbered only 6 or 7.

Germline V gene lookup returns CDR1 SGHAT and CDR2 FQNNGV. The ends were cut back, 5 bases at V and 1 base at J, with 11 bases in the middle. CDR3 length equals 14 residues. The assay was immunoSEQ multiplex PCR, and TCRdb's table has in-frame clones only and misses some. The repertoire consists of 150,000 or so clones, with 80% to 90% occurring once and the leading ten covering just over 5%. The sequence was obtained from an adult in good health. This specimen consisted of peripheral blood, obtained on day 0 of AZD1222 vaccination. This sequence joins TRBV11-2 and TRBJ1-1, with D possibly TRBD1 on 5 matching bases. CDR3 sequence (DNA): TGTGCCAGCAGCCGATGGGGGGGGAACACTGAAGCTTTCTTT. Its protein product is CASSRWGGNTEAFF.